The present T cell receptor beta chain was sequenced within a study of tumor-infiltrating lymphocytes in primary liver carcinoma. Study context: The yield of productive TCRbeta reads per sample was roughly 3.65 to 7.5 million and was similar across tissue types. Study conclusions and caveats: The 250 largest clones made up significantly more of tumor than blood repertoires (p = 0.039).

The investigators made TCR beta cDNA from roughly 460 ng total RNA, using a constant-region primer. Amplification in three nested multiplex PCR rounds with slightly modified ARM-PCR gave rise to TCR beta libraries. TRBV1-TRBV30 forward primers and a C-beta reverse primer were used in the first two PCR rounds, which each ran for approximately 9 cycles. TCRdb ran MiXCR on the multiplex PCR reads and lists one entry per CDR3 protein. The table shows about 75,000 distinct CDR3 sequences, with roughly two thirds occurring only once. Germline CDR1 is SGHNT and CDR2 is YYREEE (reference sequence). The CDR3 spans 11 residues. V was pared by 10 bases and J by 6 bases, with 12 bases between. For each extraction, RNA and DNA were obtained together from 20-30 mg of unsorted bulk tissue. Patients were chronically HBV-infected and treatment-naive. This clonotype has a single count. The antigen is not known.

The TCR was taken from a man aged 35 to 55 with primary liver carcinoma and hepatitis B virus infection. The chain employs TRBV5-4 and TRBJ2-3; D possibly corresponds to TRBD2 (6 bases). Sequenced input: tumor-adjacent normal liver tissue. The CDR3, as DNA: TGTGCCGGTAGCCGGGGGGATACGCAGTATTTT. Protein product: CAGSRGDTQYF. The full variable domain, in which reference TRBV5-4 and TRBJ2-3 provide the parts outside the CDR3, is ETGVTQSPTHLIKTRGQQVTLRCSSQSGHNTVSWYQQALGQGPQFIFQYYREEENGRGNFPPRFSGLQFPNYSSELNVNALELDDSALYLCAGSRGDTQYFGPGTRLTVL.